A selection of T cell receptor beta chains follows, all from one sample in a study of CD8+ T cells in alopecia areata. Assay used: immunoSEQ multiplex PCR; TCRdb lists only in-frame clones, some missing. This sample has 90,000 to 120,000 clones; 65% to 85% occur once, and the top ten carry 20% to 25%. The specimen comprised CD8+ T cells sorted from blood, sampled at week 24, from a patient treated with tofacitinib. These receptors originate from a human donor with alopecia areata. Each CDR3 is given with its conserved first and last residue. Each record gives: D gene, J gene, CDR3 length, V gene, clone size, CDR3 protein, CDR3 DNA. The D gene is left open where the match is weak. Size is omitted from some rows. Given values are once, few, many or a class for expanded clones.

>-|TRBJ2-3|13|TRBV4-1|-
CASSQDPGDTQYF
TGCGCCAGCAGCCAAGACCCCGGAGATACGCAGTATTTT
>-|TRBJ2-5|12|TRBV15|-
CATGGAYRSQYF
TGTGCCACCGGGGGCGCATATCGGTCCCAGTACTTC
>TRBD1|TRBJ1-6|15|TRBV9|-
CASSVADRGQSPLHF
TGTGCCAGCAGCGTAGCCGACAGGGGTCAATCACCCCTCCACTTT
>-|TRBJ1-2|15|TRBV10-2|-
CASRGSEDPNYGYTF
TGCGCCAGCAGGGGATCGGAGGATCCTAACTATGGCTACACCTTC
>-|TRBJ2-3|16|TRBV13|-
CASSLRSEGSTDTQYF
TGTGCCAGCAGCCTACGTTCGGAGGGGAGCACAGATACGCAGTATTTT
>-|TRBJ2-7|15|TRBV27|-
CASSLSKMSSYEQYF
TGTGCCAGCAGTTTATCCAAGATGAGCTCCTACGAGCAGTACTTC
>TRBD1|TRBJ2-5|14|TRBV7-9|-
CASSFPQGMETQYF
TGTGCCAGCAGCTTCCCACAGGGGATGGAGACCCAGTACTTC
>TRBD2|TRBJ2-6|18|TRBV4-1|few
CASSLGGARTTGANVLTF
TGCGCCAGCAGCCTCGGGGGGGCCAGAACCACCGGGGCCAACGTCCTGACTTTC
>-|TRBJ2-1|16|TRBV23-1|-
CASQPLRASSYNEQFF
TGCGCCAGCCAACCCTTACGGGCGAGCTCCTACAATGAGCAGTTCTTC
>-|TRBJ2-7|14|TRBV4-2|-
CASSQKGIGHEQYF
TGTGCCAGCAGCCAAAAGGGAATCGGCCACGAGCAGTACTTC
>TRBD1|TRBJ1-2|17|TRBV4-1|-
CASSQDQSDRGNYGYTF
TGCGCCAGCAGCCAAGATCAGTCCGACAGGGGGAACTATGGCTACACCTTC
>-|TRBJ1-5|13|TRBV27|-
CASSRNPEQPQHF
TGTGCCAGCAGTAGGAACCCTGAGCAGCCCCAGCATTTT
>-|TRBJ2-3|14|TRBV29-1|-
CSVEQGSSTDTQYF
TGCAGCGTTGAACAGGGGTCTAGCACAGATACGCAGTATTTT
>TRBD2|TRBJ2-7|16|TRBV4-1|-
CASSQEGRGASYEQYF
TGCGCCAGCAGCCAAGAAGGGCGGGGGGCCTCCTACGAGCAGTACTTC
>TRBD1|TRBJ2-7|16|TRBV4-1|-
CASSQGWGQGYAEQYF
TGCGCCAGCAGCCAAGGGTGGGGACAGGGTTATGCCGAGCAGTACTTC
>-|TRBJ2-7|15|TRBV5-4|-
CASSLGGVPHYEQYF
TGTGCCAGCAGCTTGGGGGGCGTCCCTCACTACGAGCAGTACTTC
>-|TRBJ2-5|14|TRBV7-2|-
CASSHRGRVETQYF
TGTGCCAGCAGTCACCGGGGTAGGGTGGAGACCCAGTACTTC
>-|TRBJ2-7|15|TRBV6-1|-
CASSEFGDSSYEQYF
TGTGCCAGCAGTGAATTTGGTGACAGTTCCTACGAGCAGTACTTC
>TRBD1|TRBJ2-5|16|TRBV7-6|-
CASSLGTGGHQETQYF
TGTGCCAGCAGCTTAGGGACAGGGGGCCATCAAGAGACCCAGTACTTC
>-|TRBJ1-2|15|TRBV19|few
CASSRGPVSNYGYTF
TGTGCCAGTTCACGGGGCCCCGTCTCTAACTATGGCTACACCTTC
>TRBD1|TRBJ1-1|14|TRBV6-5|-
CASSYSGTGLEAFF
TGTGCCAGCAGTTATTCCGGGACAGGACTCGAAGCTTTCTTT
>-|TRBJ1-6|14|TRBV4-1|-
CASSQEEGNSPLHF
TGCGCCAGCAGCCAAGAGGAGGGGAATTCACCCCTCCACTTT
>TRBD2|TRBJ2-7|16|TRBV4-1|-
CASSQDRNGGATEQYF
TGCGCCAGCAGCCAAGATCGTAACGGGGGGGCGACGGAGCAGTACTTC